Presented here are 2 T cell receptor beta chains from one specimen sequenced in a study of shared clonotypes between healthy human individuals. CD45RO-negative, CCR7-positively selected cells formed the naive CD8 fraction, excluding terminally differentiated effector memory CD45RA+ cells. TCRdb's copy holds only in-frame clones and misses some; the assay was immunoSEQ multiplex PCR. The sample carries more than 2 million clones, 93% recorded once. The sequenced material came from naive CD8+ T cells from PBMCs. The source of these receptors is a man between 18 and 35 years old in good health. Some clones in this sample may be carry-over from other donors' samples.

The chain has TRBV2 and TRBJ2-3, with 12 positions matching TRBD2. The V and J ends lost 7 bases and 6 bases, in that order; junction bases with no gene match: 8. CDR1 is SNHLY and CDR2 is FYNNEI in the germline V gene. This CDR3 is 15 amino acids long. This chain's CDR3 is CASTASGRALDTQYF. CDR3 coding DNA: TGTGCCAGCACTGCTAGCGGGAGGGCCTTGGATACGCAGTATTTT.

The V call is TRBV19, the J call TRBJ2-7; D is unresolved. Germline CDR1 reads LNHDA; CDR2 reads SQIVND (reference sequence). There are 15 residues in the CDR3. V lost 3 bases to trimming and J lost 2 bases, with 14 bases between them. CDR3 bases: TGTGCCAGTAGTATTGGCAGCCATGTAGCCTACGAGCAGTACTTC. Translated: CASSIGSHVAYEQYF.